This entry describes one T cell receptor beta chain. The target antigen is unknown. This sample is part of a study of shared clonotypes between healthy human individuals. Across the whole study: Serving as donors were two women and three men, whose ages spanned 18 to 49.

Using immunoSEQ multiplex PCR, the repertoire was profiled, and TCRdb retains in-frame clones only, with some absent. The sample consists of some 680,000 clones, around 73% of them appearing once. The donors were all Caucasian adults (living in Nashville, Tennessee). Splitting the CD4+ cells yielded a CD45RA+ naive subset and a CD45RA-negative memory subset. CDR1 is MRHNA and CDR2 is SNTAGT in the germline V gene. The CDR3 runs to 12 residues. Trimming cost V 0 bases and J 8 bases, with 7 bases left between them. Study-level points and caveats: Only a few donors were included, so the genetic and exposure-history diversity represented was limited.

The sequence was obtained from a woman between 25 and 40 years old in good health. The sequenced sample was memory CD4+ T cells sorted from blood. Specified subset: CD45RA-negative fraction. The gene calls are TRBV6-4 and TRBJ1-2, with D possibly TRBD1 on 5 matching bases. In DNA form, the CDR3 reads TGTGCCAGCAGTGACTCAAGGGGAGGCTACACCTTC. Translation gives CASSDSRGGYTF.